This T cell receptor beta chain originates from a study of cytomegalovirus exposure and HLA in healthy donors (dated by TCRdb to 2017 to 2019). At the level of the whole study: In an earlier analysis of 550 to 750 of the donors, 276 Gb of sequence data and 95 million to 130 million unique TCR beta sequences from some 170 million T cells were reported. About 280 gigabases of sequencing data and roughly 81 million unique TCR sequences made up an early release that covered 500 to 700 HLA-typed donors. The genetic ancestry cluster associated with self-reported Caucasian donors included around four fifths of the roughly 400 genotyped donors. The study was designed to test whether signatures of past pathogen exposure could be identified by cataloging public T cell receptors. The study profiled the T cell repertoires of under 700 subjects by immunosequencing and related them to cytomegalovirus serostatus. Along with the 666-subject first cohort, a separate validation cohort of 120 different subjects was used. The study combined high-throughput TCR immunosequencing, statistical association of individual TCRs with disease status, and machine learning to predict cytomegalovirus infection status. To study patterns of TCR occurrence, a later analysis re-analyzed previously published TCR beta repertoires from several hundred donors and added high-resolution HLA genotyping. The later analysis used no new phenotypic data to find candidate immune exposures, relying instead on TCR beta sequences and their occurrence across donors. An earlier analysis of approximately 500 of the donors applied high-throughput TCR beta sequencing to assess whether each TCR beta V gene segment acted as functional or pseudogenic. Alongside the repertoire data, information on donor age, sex, ethnicity and CMV serostatus was compiled. A later genetic analysis took genome-wide SNP genotypes for about three fifths of the 666 donors and used that subset as a discovery cohort. Every discovery cohort repertoire had been produced on one sequencing platform. HLA typing covered class I and class II loci at four-digit resolution. The number of typed donors differed by locus: about 620-630 for A, B, C, DRB1 and DQB1; approximately 530 for DQA1; over 600 for DPA1; and about 450 for DPB1. Four to six DR-DQ haplotypes were handled as single units for association and clustering, since linkage in the cohort was strong. On average, around 240,000 unique TCR beta nucleotide sequences were sequenced per donor among 398 genotyped donors of the cohort, with roughly a sixth of those sequences being non-productive. What the research found in general, with its limitations: Because HLA typing was unavailable for some donors at each locus, only the typed subset was used in association tests. In a later analysis, the rate of TCR association differed among HLA loci, with DRB1 alleles having the most associated TCRs and HLA-C alleles having the fewest. The presence/absence analyses assumed that sequencing depth was roughly uniform across donors, and that assumption may not be true. Because counts were too low, seventeen rarely observed V segments, including chromosome 9 orphons, were left out of the earlier analysis of about 620 of the donors. The only immune exposure information available for the cohort was CMV serostatus. The authors suggested that the approach could potentially be extended to other disease states and immunological phenotypes. A group of highly shared sequence variants was considered likely to be a technical artifact of the sequencing pipeline. The study gave a list of about 160 TCR beta chains associated with cytomegalovirus. Most TCR sequences were observed very rarely across donors, whereas some public TCRs were present in many individuals. Cytomegalovirus status was reported to be diagnosed by the classifier with high specificity and sensitivity in both the original and validation cohorts. A later genetic analysis reported fewer N-insertions in productive TCRs among donors in an Asian-associated ancestry cluster than the roughly 650-donor mean. Three of the identified cytomegalovirus-associated TCR beta chains were confirmed in vitro to be specific for cytomegalovirus antigens. In a later analysis, HLA-associated TCR beta chains were found to be more clonally expanded and to have lower generation probabilities than equally common non-associated chains. At a false discovery rate of 0.05, a later analysis linked 16,000 or so TCR beta sequences to specific HLA alleles. This cohort had only TCR beta chains sequenced, and the lack of alpha or paired-chain data limited which features could be detected. Because the 87-base-pair reads could not distinguish some IMGT-functional V segments, including TRBV6-2 and TRBV6-3, those segments were excluded. Several of the top co-occurrence clusters appeared to be linked to parvovirus B19, influenza, CMV and Epstein-Barr virus, according to a later analysis. When HLA alleles, especially DR and DQ, strongly co-occurred, TCR associations were difficult to assign to individual alleles. V-gene and J-gene trimming of TCR beta chains was associated with a missense DCLRE1C variant in a later genetic analysis, and the association was replicated in an independent cohort. A later analysis found that most CMV-associated TCR beta chains appeared HLA-restricted, with HLA associations seemingly driven largely by CMV exposure. Correlated functional status among segregating V segments might reflect linkage disequilibrium, but an unknown experimental factor could not be ruled out. In an earlier analysis of around 500 of the donors, most TCR beta V segments appeared in productive rearrangements about 90% or about 30% of the time, broadly matching IMGT annotations. A further reported finding was that TCR beta sequences accurately predicted the HLA-A and HLA-B alleles for most subjects in the first cohort.

The CDR3 contains 16 residues, cysteine and phenylalanine counted. The entry retains the CDR3 DNA only, 48 bases that are in frame from base 1. According to the germline V gene (reference sequence), CDR1 reads MNHEY and CDR2 reads SMNVEV. Trimming accounts for 3 bases at V and 2 bases at J, while the number of junction bases matched to no gene is 9. The cohort was made up of 500 to 800 healthy bone marrow donors. At the time of sampling, all cohort members were nominally healthy, though unrecorded immune exposures were likely present. The donor tested CMV seronegative and was one of the 352 seronegative cohort members. A peripheral blood sample was collected from each donor, and TCR beta sequencing was performed on peripheral blood mononuclear cells. The Qiagen DNeasy Blood Extraction Kit was used to extract genomic DNA from the blood cell samples. The receptor library was made with the immunoSEQ multiplex PCR assay. For the multiplex PCR, a mixture combining 60 forward primers for TCR Vbeta segments and 13 reverse primers for TCR Jbeta segments was used. Amplification of the CDR3 region of rearranged TCR beta genes was performed with a multiplex PCR assay on genomic DNA. On the Illumina HiSeq System, the amplified TCR beta libraries were sequenced as 87-base-pair reads. The published analysis was carried out like this. In a later analysis, approximately 74 million unique TCR beta chains were counted across the 690 or so repertoires, and around 10 million of these chains were shared by at least two donors. Raw reads were error-corrected and collapsed into unique sequences with a nearest-neighbor algorithm that merged closely related sequences to remove PCR and sequencing errors. Alignment of CDR3 sequences to IMGT reference sequences was used to assign V, D and J gene segments. For a sequence to be retained, a match of at least six nucleotides to both a V gene segment and a J gene segment was required. Rearrangements were called productive when the CDR3 lacked stop codons and stayed in frame with V and J; all others were non-productive. CDR3 was defined according to IMGT convention as the region running from the second conserved V-encoded cysteine to the conserved J-encoded phenylalanine. The earlier analysis of 500 to 750 of the donors excluded any sequence lacking an unambiguous match to a single V gene segment. An earlier analysis of a few hundred of the donors classified V segments as functional when productive rearrangements were above 56.7% and as segregating when the standard deviation between donors was above 5%. A statistical classification framework was built to diagnose cytomegalovirus status from the catalog of TCR beta chain sequences. In a later analysis, TCR nucleotide sequences were compared against IMGT/GENE-DB human TR gene sequences so that V and J genes could be assigned. A later analysis assigned CDR3 sequences and most-parsimonious VDJ recombination scenarios with the TCRdist pipeline. A later analysis defined each TCR beta chain by its CDR3 amino acid sequence plus V-gene family, and excluded reads lacking a unique V-gene family. To address suspected cross-contamination and a sequencing artifact, a later analysis removed 592 highly shared, low-generation-probability nucleotide sequences. A later analysis calculated a clonal expansion index for each public chain from normalized within-repertoire ranks of inferred template counts. A later analysis computed generation probabilities with a VDJ recombination model fitted to out-of-frame rearrangements, and checked the results against IGoR. In a later analysis, TCR-TCR, TCR-HLA and TCR-CMV co-occurrence was scored with hypergeometric tests, and a repertoire-size bias correction was applied to TCR pairs. To estimate false discovery rates, a later analysis permuted the HLA or CMV assignments 20 times. In a later analysis, co-occurring TCRs were grouped using DBSCAN, and TCRdist sequence similarity was added for clustering within HLA-allele-positive subsets. For co-occurrence clustering, repertoires with fewer than 30,000 or more than 120,000 public chains were excluded, along with about five repertoires with anomalous nucleotide sharing. TCRdb took over this immuneACCESS table, retaining in-frame rearrangements with V and J assigned. Such tables are incomplete; in checked studies, under half of the missing clones stem from an unresolved V gene, and the remainder is unexplained. V and J calls and clone size are as listed in that table; D and trimming were resolved from the DNA. The sample data list over 100,000 clones, and approximately 87% of these were observed just once. The leading ten clones occupy over 1.5% of the sample.

In regard to this clone: This receptor's antigen is unknown. No base-level quality is on record; no much larger clone is a single base apart.

The sequence links TRBV27 to TRBJ1-1; the central 7 bases match TRBD1. The sample taken for sequencing was PBMCs. The source is a man between 40 and 49 years old in good health and CMV-seronegative. The bases are TGTGCCAGCAGTTTTGACCCGGACAGGCTTAACACTGAAGCTTTCTTT. Translation gives CASSFDPDRLNTEAFF.